A selection of T cell receptor beta chains follows, all from one sample in a study of T cell changes during pregnancy in multiple sclerosis. Clones were read by immunoSEQ multiplex PCR, and TCRdb kept only the in-frame ones, dropping some. Found here are some 71,000 clones, roughly nine tenths of them singletons; the top ten hold almost 1.5%. Sequenced here: peripheral blood, sampled after pregnancy. These receptors were taken from a female donor with multiple sclerosis, enrolled in a pregnancy study. Both conserved end residues are part of each CDR3. Fields, in order: J gene, V gene, D gene, CDR3 length, CDR3 protein. A D gene is named only where the DNA matches it firmly.

TRBJ2-3	TRBV5-5	NA	13	CASSLPSADTQYF
TRBJ2-7	TRBV7-2	TRBD1	14	CASSAGTVQREQYF
TRBJ2-1	TRBV5-4	TRBD2	16	CASSSAGAPSYNEQFF
TRBJ2-2	TRBV7-9	NA	16	CASAIYQGSNTGELFF
TRBJ2-5	TRBV2	TRBD2	16	CASSVRLAGGRETQYF
TRBJ2-7	TRBV7-2	NA	18	CASSAGSTPGTRSYEQYF
TRBJ2-1	TRBV27	NA	11	CASARDNEQFF
TRBJ2-1	TRBV7-3	NA	13	CASSLPNGDEQFF
TRBJ2-7	TRBV6-5	NA	13	CASAPLGALEQYF
TRBJ1-3	TRBV5-4	NA	16	CASSRREGGGGNTIYF
TRBJ2-7	TRBV5-1	NA	15	CASSLAQGISYEQYF
TRBJ1-2	TRBV10-3	NA	13	CAISTTGNYGYTF
TRBJ2-1	TRBV30	TRBD2	13	CAWTKRGGNEQFF
TRBJ2-7	TRBV18	TRBD2	18	CASSPPRTSGRSSYEQYF
TRBJ2-1	TRBV27	NA	16	CASSSNLAERYNEQFF
TRBJ1-5	TRBV5-6	TRBD1	15	CASSLGTGGIQPQHF
TRBJ1-1	TRBV10-1	TRBD1	13	CASSQDRGTEAFF
TRBJ2-3	TRBV11-2	NA	16	CASSLGTKRSTDTQYF
TRBJ2-3	TRBV4-2	NA	16	CASSQELQAGTDTQYF
TRBJ2-3	TRBV5-6	TRBD1	15	CASSSRDRGTDTQYF
TRBJ1-2	TRBV5-6	NA	13	CASNYRKNYGYTF
TRBJ1-5	TRBV19	TRBD1	13	CASTPDRGVAQHF
TRBJ1-5	TRBV7-2	NA	14	CASTVRGYNQPQHF
TRBJ1-2	TRBV30	TRBD1	14	CAWSTTGGNYGYTF
TRBJ1-5	TRBV5-5	NA	17	CASSSAQGTQLFGPQHF
TRBJ2-5	TRBV19	NA	12	CASSQGKETQYF
TRBJ1-1	TRBV6-1	NA	15	CASSAPGKGYTEAFF
TRBJ2-1	TRBV13	TRBD2	16	CASNPAGTRTYNEQFF
TRBJ1-3	TRBV9	NA	15	CASSVRPEVPNTIYF
TRBJ2-1	TRBV10-3	NA	14	CAISHDSEYNEQFF
TRBJ2-5	TRBV5-1	NA	13	CASRRTDQETQYF
TRBJ1-4	TRBV19	TRBD1	15	CASSPGTVSNEKLFF
TRBJ2-7	TRBV4-2	NA	14	CASSQASVAYEQYF
TRBJ2-7	TRBV7-2	NA	12	CASSSSQYEQYF
TRBJ2-2	TRBV6-4	NA	15	CASSDLGQNTGELFF
TRBJ1-1	TRBV2	NA	15	CASKMGTGGSTEAFF
TRBJ2-7	TRBV4-3	TRBD1	16	CASSQDLRTGFYEQYF
TRBJ2-7	TRBV11-2	TRBD1	17	CASSLLPPQGPPYEQYF
TRBJ2-1	TRBV7-6	TRBD2	15	CASSLGLAAYNEQFF
TRBJ1-1	TRBV11-2	NA	14	CASTTTGSATEAFF
TRBJ1-3	TRBV7-2	TRBD1	16	CASSLTGGLSGNTIYF
TRBJ1-2	TRBV21-1	NA	23	CASRKGALDRANPPVPFNYGYTF
TRBJ1-3	TRBV6-5	TRBD1	14	CASSRQGQRNTIYF
TRBJ2-4	TRBV6-6	TRBD1	14	CASSPGQVGNIQYF
TRBJ1-1	TRBV6-5	TRBD1	14	CASSYIKGASEAFF
TRBJ2-2	TRBV6-4	NA	13	CASSDSETGELFF
TRBJ2-7	TRBV5-1	NA	14	CASSLRQERDEQYF
TRBJ1-5	TRBV10-3	NA	16	CAISESNRVTNQPQHF
TRBJ1-1	TRBV27	NA	12	CASGRGNTEAFF
TRBJ2-5	TRBV29-1	TRBD1	13	CSVATGSQETQYF
TRBJ2-3	TRBV5-1	NA	18	CASSLGLYASAGTDTQYF